Following are 6 T cell receptor beta chains from one sample sequenced in a study of CD8 T cells in Susac syndrome (dated by TCRdb to about 2019). The method behind the library was the immunoSEQ multiplex PCR assay. RNA was extracted with the RNeasy kit and about 0.5 to 1 ug was reverse transcribed using random hexamers. TCRdb ran its own pipeline on the public reads, namely fastp trimming at Q25 and MiXCR clone calling, and kept in-frame beta chains. Every entry covers one CDR3 protein and lists the most common genes and DNA from its rows. Present in this sample are some 68,000 distinct CDR3 sequences, roughly 93% of which were seen just once. Less than 0.16% of the sample comes from the top ten. Sequencing used CD4+ T cells from PBMCs. These receptors were collected from a human donor with Susac syndrome.

The V call is TRBV5-6, the J call TRBJ2-5; 7 positions match TRBD1. The ends lost 4 bases at V and 1 base at J; junction bases unmatched: 7. Germline CDR1 and CDR2: SGHDT and YYEEEE. The length of the CDR3 is 15 residues. The CDR3 is CASSDTGASQETQYF. The CDR3 bases are TGTGCCAGCAGCGATACAGGGGCCTCCCAAGAGACCCAGTACTTC.

The V call is TRBV20-1, the J call TRBJ2-1; the D is unclear. Germline-derived CDR1 and CDR2 are DFQATT and SNEGSKA (reference sequence). The ends were cut back, 3 bases at V and 10 bases at J, with 13 bases in the middle. The CDR3 runs 12 residues. The CDR3 DNA reads as TGCAGTGCTAGCCCGACCAGGACGGAGCAGTTCTTC. It encodes CSASPTRTEQFF.

The chain is built from TRBV4-1 and TRBJ1-2; 9 bases align to TRBD1. This CDR3 spans 15 amino acids. Germline CDR1 MGHRA, CDR2 YSYEKL. J was trimmed by 1 base and V by 4 bases; bases with no gene match: 4. In DNA, the CDR3 is TGCGCCAGCAGCCGGGAGGACAGGGGTAACTATGGCTACACCTTC. Its protein product is CASSREDRGNYGYTF.

This chain connects TRBV3-1 to TRBJ1-2; no clear D. Germline CDR1 reads LGHDT; CDR2 reads YNNKEL (reference sequence). V lost 0 bases and J 5 bases, leaving 10 bases between the germline ends. The CDR3 length is 14 residues. The CDR3 here is CASSQDGVGYGYTF. The CDR3 DNA is TGTGCCAGCAGCCAAGACGGGGTAGGGTATGGCTACACCTTC.

For this clonotype: Compared with germline, one end of the junction differs, possibly owing to a read error. The chain uses TRBV5-1 and TRBJ2-6; 11 nucleotides line up with TRBD1. This CDR3 comprises 18 residues. Germline lookup yields CDR1 SGHRS and CDR2 YFSETQ. CDR3 region: CATSPRTGGSTGANVLTF. In DNA form, the CDR3 reads TGCGCCACCAGCCCGCGGACAGGGGGCTCCACTGGGGCCAACGTCCTGACTTTC. Looking up the rest from reference TRBV5-1 and TRBJ2-6 gives the full variable domain: KAGVTQTPRYLIKTRGQQVTLSCSPISGHRSVSWYQQTPGQGLQFLFEYFSETQRNKGNFPGRFSGRQFSNSRSEMNVSTLELGDSALYLCATSPRTGGSTGANVLTFGAGSRLTVL.

The CDR3 loop reads CASSLYGGAAETQYF. CDR3 sequence (DNA): TGTGCCAGCAGCTTATACGGGGGGGCCGCGGAGACCCAGTACTTC. J is TRBJ2-5 and V is TRBV7-2; 8 bases map to TRBD2. V lost 2 bases, J lost 5 bases, and 7 bases stayed unmatched. Germline-derived CDR1 and CDR2 are SGHTA and FQGNSA. The CDR3 extends over 15 amino acids. The entire variable domain, with the rest obtained from reference TRBV7-2 and TRBJ2-5, is as follows: GAGVSQSPSNKVTEKGKDVELRCDPISGHTALYWYRQSLGQGLEFLIYFQGNSAPDKSGLPSDRFSAERTGGSVSTLTIQRTQQEDSAVYLCASSLYGGAAETQYFGPGTRLLVL.